The 27 T cell receptor beta chains presented below share a single source sample, sequenced in a study. TCRdb independently ran MiXCR on the 5' RACE reads; one entry per CDR3 protein. The data contain tens of thousands of distinct CDR3 sequences, about 28% of them seen just once; the ten biggest clones take up roughly 2%. Material: naive CD4+ T cells sorted from blood. Specified subset: naive CD4+ T cells, CD4+CD45RA+CD25-. All receptors derive from a female donor with breast cancer.

This chain uses TRBV15 with TRBJ2-1, with TRBD2 matching over 7 bases. Trimming removed 2 bases from V and 7 bases from J; junction bases left unmatched: 8. Germline CDR1 and CDR2: LNHNV and YYDKDF (reference sequence). The CDR3 runs 15 residues. CDR3 sequence (DNA): TGTGCCACCAGCAGAACTCTTGGGACTACGAATGAGCAGTTCTTC. Translating gives CATSRTLGTTNEQFF.

The V and J genes are TRBV7-8 and TRBJ2-2; D unclear. This CDR3 has 14 residues. In germline, CDR1 is SGHVS, CDR2 FQNEAQ. Deletions cut 6 bases from V and 1 base from J, with 9 bases between. The CDR3: CASRSGLNTGELFF. The CDR3 region has the DNA TGTGCCAGCAGAAGTGGGCTGAACACCGGGGAGCTGTTTTTT.

This clonotype was counted many times. The V and J genes are TRBV20-1 and TRBJ2-7, with TRBD1 matching 9 bases. Germline CDR1 DFQATT, CDR2 SNEGSKA (reference sequence). This CDR3 comprises 13 residues. Trimming took 6 bases from V and 3 from J; bases not matched to a gene: 6. In nucleotides, the CDR3 is TGCAGTGCCGGGACAGGGAAAGTCTACGAGCAGTACTTC. Residues: CSAGTGKVYEQYF.

Of note for this clonotype: One end of the junction fails to match germline, which may point to a read error. CDR3 in amino acids: CTSSPEARVESPLHF. DNA of the CDR3: TGCACCAGCAGCCCCGAGGCCAGGGTAGAATCACCCCTCCACTTT. The V call is TRBV5-1, the J call TRBJ1-6; D is perhaps TRBD1 (5 bases). CDR1 is SGHRS and CDR2 is YFSETQ in the germline V gene. The CDR3 runs 15 residues.

Regarding this clonotype: The junction departs from germline at one end; a sequencing error may be responsible. The chain is built from TRBV20-1 and TRBJ2-2, with D possibly called TRBD1 or TRBD2 (6 bases each). CDR1 is DFQATT, CDR2 SNEGSKA, per germline (reference sequence). The CDR3 has 15 amino acids. CDR3 sequence (DNA): TGCAGTGCCGGGGGCCCAAGAAGGGACACCGGGGAGCTGGTTTTT. This gives the protein CSAGGPRRDTGELVF.

This clonotype occurred many times. A junction end diverges from the germline sequence, so it may reflect a read error. The gene calls are TRBV3-1 and TRBJ1-1; D possibly corresponds to TRBD1 (6 bases). Germline CDR1 reads LGHDT; CDR2 reads YNNKEL (reference sequence). This CDR3 spans 15 amino acids. The CDR3 loop is CASSQDSGVNTEAFF. In nucleotides, the CDR3 is TGTGCCAGCAGCCAAGATTCAGGGGTGAATACTGAAGCTTTCTTT.

This chain uses TRBV7-6 with TRBJ2-7, with D unresolved. CDR1 SGHVS and CDR2 FNYEAQ come from the germline V gene. The CDR3 consists of 14 residues. Between the trimmed V and J ends, which lost 5 bases and 3 bases, there was a span of 14 bases. CDR3 bases: TGTGCCAGCAGCCAGACCGACGGAATCTACGAGCAGTACTTC. Its translation is CASSQTDGIYEQYF.

This clonotype was detected a few times. The chain uses TRBV27 and TRBJ2-7; 7 bases agree with TRBD2. Trimming took 4 bases from V and 4 from J; bases not matched to a gene: 7. This CDR3 region has 14 residues. Germline V gene sequence: CDR1 MNHEY, CDR2 SMNVEV (reference sequence). The CDR3 nucleotides read TGTGCCAGCAGTTCAGGACTAGAGGCTTACGAGCAGTACTTC. Translating gives CASSSGLEAYEQYF.

The CDR3 region has the DNA TGTGCCAGCCTCCCTCGGTGTGGACTAGCGGGAGACACCCAAGAGACCCAGTACTTC. It codes for CASLPRCGLAGDTQETQYF. The V and J genes are TRBV7-9 and TRBJ2-5; 13 positions agree with TRBD2. This CDR3 has 19 residues. Trimming took 8 bases from V and 1 from J; bases not matched to a gene: 16. The germline gives CDR1 SEHNR, CDR2 FQNEAQ (reference sequence).

The V call is TRBV7-2, the J call TRBJ2-1, with TRBD2 as a possible D gene (6 bases). The CDR3 covers 17 residues. Trimming shortened V by 1 base and J by 0 bases, and 13 bases separated the two germline ends. Per the germline V gene, CDR1 is SGHTA and CDR2 is FQGNSA. The chain's CDR3 is CASSLGVSGGSYNEQFF. The CDR3 DNA is TGTGCCAGCAGCTTAGGGGTTAGCGGAGGCTCCTACAATGAGCAGTTCTTC.

This clonotype is termed medium-sized. This chain connects TRBV5-1 to TRBJ2-1; no clear D. V was clipped by 0 bases and J by 4 bases, with 5 bases between them. CDR1 SGHRS and CDR2 YFSETQ come from the germline V gene. This CDR3 is 13 amino acids long. Here the CDR3 reads CASSLGEYNEQFF. CDR3 sequence (DNA): TGCGCCAGCAGCTTGGGGGAATACAATGAGCAGTTCTTC. Full variable domain (missing parts from reference TRBV5-1 and TRBJ2-1): KAGVTQTPRYLIKTRGQQVTLSCSPISGHRSVSWYQQTPGQGLQFLFEYFSETQRNKGNFPGRFSGRQFSNSRSEMNVSTLELGDSALYLCASSLGEYNEQFFGPGTRLTVL.

This clonotype was seen a single time. This clone may be a read error of a much larger clone one base away. The chain recombines TRBV6-5 with TRBJ1-4; D is uncertain. The germline V gene encodes CDR1 MNHEY and CDR2 SVGAGI. The CDR3 has 13 residues. CDR3 DNA sequence: TGTGCCAGCAGACCCCACAGTGGTGAAAAACTGCTTTTT. Residues: CASRPHSGEKLLF.

The V and J genes are TRBV29-1 and TRBJ2-2, with TRBD1 as a possible D gene (5 bases). This CDR3 has 13 amino acids. V was cut by 3 bases and J by 1 base, with 6 bases left in between. In germline, CDR1 is SQVTM, CDR2 ANQGSEA. The CDR3 DNA reads TGCAGCGTTGATACAGGGAACACCGGGGAGCTGTTTTTT. Its protein product is CSVDTGNTGELFF.

V is TRBV20-1 and J is TRBJ1-1, with TRBD1 as a possible D gene (6 bases). CDR1 and CDR2 (germline): DFQATT, SNEGSKA (reference sequence). Deletions cut 0 bases from V and 1 base from J, with 9 bases between. This CDR3 region has 14 residues. DNA of the CDR3: TGCAGTGCTAGAGATGGACAGAAGAACACTGAAGCTTTCTTT. Protein product: CSARDGQKNTEAFF.

The V gene is TRBV11-1, the J gene TRBJ2-1; TRBD1 aligns across 7 bases. V lost 5 bases and J lost 12; bases outside the gene matches: 10. In germline, CDR1 is SGHAT, CDR2 FQDESV (reference sequence). This CDR3 spans 13 amino acids. As DNA, the CDR3 is TGTGCCAGCAGCCCAGAAAGGACAGGAGGGCAGTTCTTC. Its translation: CASSPERTGGQFF.

This clonotype was seen repeatedly, ten times or more. This chain joins TRBV5-1 and TRBJ1-2; D is undetermined. The CDR3 is made up of 15 amino acids. Germline V gene lookup returns CDR1 SGHRS and CDR2 YFSETQ. Trimming took 4 bases from V and 0 from J, leaving 13 bases between them. CDR3 coding DNA: TGCGCCAGCAGCCCTTTGAAAGCAGCTAACTATGGCTACACCTTC. This translates into CASSPLKAANYGYTF.

This clonotype has at least ten counts. The genes are TRBV6-5 and TRBJ1-5; 8 nucleotides align to TRBD1. Looked up from germline, CDR1 is MNHEY and CDR2 is SVGAGI. The CDR3 spans 14 residues. Trimming at V came to 6 bases and at J to 8 bases, leaving 9 bases not matched to a gene. The chain's CDR3 is CASRGQGLGEPQHF. In DNA form, the CDR3 reads TGTGCCAGCAGAGGACAGGGATTGGGTGAGCCCCAGCATTTT.

This clonotype has more than one count but fewer than ten. The chain carries TRBV5-1 and TRBJ2-1; a possible D gene is TRBD1 (7 bases). The V gene lost 6 bases and the J gene lost 1 base, with 11 bases spanning the gap. The CDR3 has 14 amino acids. The V gene's germline CDR1 is SGHRS and CDR2 YFSETQ. The chain's CDR3 is CASTAGQSYNEQFF. CDR3 bases: TGCGCCAGCACCGCGGGACAGTCCTACAATGAGCAGTTCTTC.

This rearrangement joins TRBV7-2 to TRBJ2-1; D might be TRBD1 (5 bases). Germline assignment: CDR1 SGHTA and CDR2 FQGNSA. Trimming took off 2 bases at V and 3 bases at J, with 14 bases between the two ends. The CDR3 totals 16 residues. The CDR3 coding sequence is TGTGCCAGCAGCTTATTTGGGGCAGGAGTCTACAATGAGCAGTTCTTC. Its protein product is CASSLFGAGVYNEQFF.

This clonotype was counted a few times. J is TRBJ1-1 and V is TRBV7-2; TRBD1 is a possible D gene (6 bases). V shed 4 bases and J shed 11 bases, with 29 bases lying between them. The CDR3 extends over 17 amino acids. The germline gives CDR1 SGHTA, CDR2 FQGNSA. CDR3 protein: CASSSTSSPRDRYAAFF. Here the CDR3 DNA reads TGTGCCAGCAGCTCCACATCGAGCCCCCGAGACAGGTATGCGGCTTTCTTT.

V is TRBV7-6 and J is TRBJ1-5; D perhaps matches TRBD1 (6 bases). With 5 bases removed from V and 3 bases from J, the gap between germline ends came to 14 bases. Germline V gene lookup returns CDR1 SGHVS and CDR2 FNYEAQ. This CDR3 spans 15 amino acids. The CDR3 DNA reads TGTGCCAGCAGCACCGCCCCAGGGGACAATCAGCCCCAGCATTTT. Amino acid sequence: CASSTAPGDNQPQHF.

The chain employs TRBV12-3 or TRBV12-4 and TRBJ2-7; D ambiguous. The V end lost 4 bases, the J end lost 3 bases, and 7 bases lay between the germline ends. This CDR3 comprises 12 residues. CDR3 nucleotides: TGTGCCAGCAGTTGGGGTCTCTACGAGCAGTACTTC. Translation gives CASSWGLYEQYF.

The J gene is TRBJ2-5, the V gene TRBV4-3; TRBD2 matches 11 bases. The CDR3 runs to 15 residues. CDR1 and CDR2 from the germline V gene are LGHNA and YSLEER. J gave up 3 bases and V 0 bases, and 0 bases lay outside the gene matches. For the CDR3, the DNA is TGCGCCAGCAGCCAAGAGGGACTAGCGGAAGAGACCCAGTACTTC. Protein product: CASSQEGLAEETQYF.

The chain couples TRBV20-1 to TRBJ2-7; no definite D call. Trimming took off 0 bases at V and 6 bases at J, with 9 bases between the two ends. Germline values: CDR1 DFQATT, CDR2 SNEGSKA (reference sequence). The CDR3 length is 12 residues. The CDR3 loop reads CSARDVHFEQYF. As DNA, the CDR3 is TGCAGTGCTAGAGACGTTCATTTCGAGCAGTACTTC.

This clonotype has a handful of counts. V and J are TRBV15 and TRBJ2-1; D unclear. Germline CDR1 and CDR2: LNHNV and YYDKDF (reference sequence). V was clipped by 1 base and J by 6 bases, with 16 bases between them. The CDR3 runs to 16 residues. The CDR3 sequence is CATSRVLGLGLNEQFF. CDR3 DNA sequence: TGTGCCACCAGCAGAGTCCTAGGGTTAGGGCTCAATGAGCAGTTCTTC.

This chain uses TRBV12-3 or TRBV12-4 with TRBJ2-1, with 7 positions matching TRBD2. Unmatched junction bases numbered 3, after V lost 3 bases and J lost 1 base. The CDR3 runs to 15 residues. CDR3 nucleotides: TGTGCCAGCAGTTTGGGAGGGGTATCCTACAATGAGCAGTTCTTC. Its protein is CASSLGGVSYNEQFF.

The chain carries TRBV7-2 and TRBJ2-1; D may match TRBD1 or TRBD2 (5 bases each). V shed 1 base and J shed 7 bases, with 11 bases lying between them. CDR1 and CDR2 (germline): SGHTA, FQGNSA. The CDR3 consists of 14 residues. The CDR3 nucleotides read TGTGCCAGCAGCTTAGGGGGGAGTCTTAATGAGCAGTTCTTC. It codes for CASSLGGSLNEQFF.